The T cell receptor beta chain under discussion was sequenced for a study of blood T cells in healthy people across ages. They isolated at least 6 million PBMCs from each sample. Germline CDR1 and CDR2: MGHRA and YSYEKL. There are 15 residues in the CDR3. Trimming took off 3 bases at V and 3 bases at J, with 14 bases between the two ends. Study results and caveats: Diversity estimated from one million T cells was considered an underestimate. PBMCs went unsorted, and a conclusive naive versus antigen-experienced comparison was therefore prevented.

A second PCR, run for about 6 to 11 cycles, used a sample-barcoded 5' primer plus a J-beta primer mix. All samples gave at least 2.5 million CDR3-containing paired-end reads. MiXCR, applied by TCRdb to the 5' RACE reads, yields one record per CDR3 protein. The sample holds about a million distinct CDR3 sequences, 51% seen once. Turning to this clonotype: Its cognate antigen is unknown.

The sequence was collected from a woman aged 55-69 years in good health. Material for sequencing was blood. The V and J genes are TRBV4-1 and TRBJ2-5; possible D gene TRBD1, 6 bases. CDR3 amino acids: CASSHRIGDKETQYF. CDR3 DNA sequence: TGCGCCAGCAGCCATCGAATTGGGGACAAAGAGACCCAGTACTTC.